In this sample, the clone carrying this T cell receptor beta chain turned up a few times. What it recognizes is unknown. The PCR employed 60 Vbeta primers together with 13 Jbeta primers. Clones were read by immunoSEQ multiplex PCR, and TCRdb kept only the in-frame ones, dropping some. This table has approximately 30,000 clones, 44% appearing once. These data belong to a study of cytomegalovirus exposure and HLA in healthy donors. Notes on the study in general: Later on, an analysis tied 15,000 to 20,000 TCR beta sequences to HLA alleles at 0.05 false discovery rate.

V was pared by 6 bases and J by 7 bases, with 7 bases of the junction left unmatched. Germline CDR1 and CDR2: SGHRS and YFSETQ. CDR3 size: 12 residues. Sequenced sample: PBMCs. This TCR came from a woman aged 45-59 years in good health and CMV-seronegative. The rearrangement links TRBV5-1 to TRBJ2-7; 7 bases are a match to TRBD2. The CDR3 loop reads CASNPPGGEQYF. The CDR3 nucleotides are TGCGCCAGCAACCCCCCGGGGGGAGAGCAGTACTTC.